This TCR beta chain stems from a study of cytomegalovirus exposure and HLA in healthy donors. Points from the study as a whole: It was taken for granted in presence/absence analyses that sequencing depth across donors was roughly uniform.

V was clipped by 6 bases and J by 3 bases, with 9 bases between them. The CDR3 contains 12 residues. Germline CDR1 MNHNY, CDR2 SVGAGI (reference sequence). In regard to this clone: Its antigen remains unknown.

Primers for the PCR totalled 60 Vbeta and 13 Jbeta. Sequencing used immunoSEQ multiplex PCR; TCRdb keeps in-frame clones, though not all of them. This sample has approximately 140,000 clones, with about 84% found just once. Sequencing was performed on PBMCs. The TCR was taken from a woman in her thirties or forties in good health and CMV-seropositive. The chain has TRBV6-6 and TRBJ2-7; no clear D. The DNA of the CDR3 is TGTGCCAGCAGCCAAGCCATCTACGAGCAGTACTTC. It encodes CASSQAIYEQYF.